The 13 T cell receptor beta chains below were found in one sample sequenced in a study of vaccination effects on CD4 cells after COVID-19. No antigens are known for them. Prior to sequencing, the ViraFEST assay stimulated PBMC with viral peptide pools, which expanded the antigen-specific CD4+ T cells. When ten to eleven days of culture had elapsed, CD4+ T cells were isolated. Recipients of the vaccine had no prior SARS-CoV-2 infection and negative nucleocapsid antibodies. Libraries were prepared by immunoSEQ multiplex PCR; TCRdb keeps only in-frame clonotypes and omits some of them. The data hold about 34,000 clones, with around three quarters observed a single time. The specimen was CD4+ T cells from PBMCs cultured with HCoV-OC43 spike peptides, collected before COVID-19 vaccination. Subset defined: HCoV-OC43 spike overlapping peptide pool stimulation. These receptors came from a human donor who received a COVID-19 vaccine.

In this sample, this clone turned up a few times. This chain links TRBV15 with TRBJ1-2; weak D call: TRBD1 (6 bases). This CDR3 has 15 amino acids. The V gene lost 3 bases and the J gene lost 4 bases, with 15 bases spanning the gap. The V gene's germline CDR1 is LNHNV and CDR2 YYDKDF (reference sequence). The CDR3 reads CATSSDRQAPYGYTF. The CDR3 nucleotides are TGTGCCACCAGCAGCGATAGACAGGCCCCCTATGGCTACACCTTC.

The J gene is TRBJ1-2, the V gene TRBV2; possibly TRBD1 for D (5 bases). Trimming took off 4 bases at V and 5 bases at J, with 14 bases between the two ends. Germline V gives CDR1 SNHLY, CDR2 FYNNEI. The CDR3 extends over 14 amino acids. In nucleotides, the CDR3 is TGTGCCAGCAGTGTCAGGGAATCCCTATATGGCTACACCTTC. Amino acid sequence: CASSVRESLYGYTF.

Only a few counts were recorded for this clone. In DNA, the CDR3 is TGTGCCAGTAGTATTGTAAGCAGGGGATCTGAAAAACTGTTTTTT. It encodes CASSIVSRGSEKLFF. The gene calls are TRBV19 and TRBJ1-4; tentative D call: TRBD1 (6 bases). Germline CDR1 and CDR2: LNHDA and SQIVND (reference sequence). V was trimmed by 3 bases and J by 7 bases, leaving 15 bases between them. CDR3 size: 15 residues.

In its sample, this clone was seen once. The CDR3 loop reads CASSYGTANSPLHF. The CDR3 DNA follows: TGTGCCAGCAGTTACGGGACAGCTAATTCACCCCTCCACTTT. The chain is built from TRBV6-5 and TRBJ1-6; 7 bases match TRBD1. V lost 2 bases and J lost 6; bases outside the gene matches: 1. Looked up from germline, CDR1 is MNHEY and CDR2 is SVGAGI. CDR3 length equals 14 residues.

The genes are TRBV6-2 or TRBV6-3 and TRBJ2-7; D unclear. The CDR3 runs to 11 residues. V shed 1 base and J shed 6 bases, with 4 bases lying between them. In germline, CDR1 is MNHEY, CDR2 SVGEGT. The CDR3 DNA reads TGTGCCAGCAGTTACTTTTCCGAGCAGTACTTC. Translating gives CASSYFSEQYF.

This CDR3 is CASKFGYEQYF. CDR3 coding DNA: TGTGCCAGCAAGTTTGGCTACGAGCAGTACTTC. The chain combines TRBV6-5 with TRBJ2-7; no reliable D call. CDR1 MNHEY and CDR2 SVGAGI come from the germline V gene. V lost 7 bases and J lost 3, with 7 bases in between. This CDR3 contains 11 residues.

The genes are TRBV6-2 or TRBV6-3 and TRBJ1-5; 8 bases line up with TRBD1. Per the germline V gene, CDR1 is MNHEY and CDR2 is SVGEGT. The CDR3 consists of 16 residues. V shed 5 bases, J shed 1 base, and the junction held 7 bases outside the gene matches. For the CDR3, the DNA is TGTGCCAGCAGTGGCGGACAGGGTTGGAGCAATCAGCCCCAGCATTTT. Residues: CASSGGQGWSNQPQHF.

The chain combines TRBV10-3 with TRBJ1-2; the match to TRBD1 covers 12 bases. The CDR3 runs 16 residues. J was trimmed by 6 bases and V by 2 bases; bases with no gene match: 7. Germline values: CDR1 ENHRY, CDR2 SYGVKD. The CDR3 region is CAISEQPGQGADGYTF. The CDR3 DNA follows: TGTGCCATCAGTGAGCAACCGGGACAGGGGGCAGATGGCTACACCTTC.

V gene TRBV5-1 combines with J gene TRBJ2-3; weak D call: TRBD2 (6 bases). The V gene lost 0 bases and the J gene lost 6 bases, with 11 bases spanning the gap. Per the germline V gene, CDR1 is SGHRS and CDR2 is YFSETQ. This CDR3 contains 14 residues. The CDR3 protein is CASSLERGKDTQYF. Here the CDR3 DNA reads TGCGCCAGCAGCTTGGAACGGGGGAAGGATACGCAGTATTTT.

The CDR3 region is CASSYPPYEQYF. The CDR3 DNA sequence: TGTGCCAGCAGTTACCCGCCCTACGAGCAGTACTTC. The chain uses TRBV6-2 or TRBV6-3 and TRBJ2-7; no clear D gene. Germline loops: CDR1 MNHEY, CDR2 SVGEGT. The V and J ends lost 2 bases and 2 bases respectively, with 4 bases between them. The CDR3 consists of 12 residues.

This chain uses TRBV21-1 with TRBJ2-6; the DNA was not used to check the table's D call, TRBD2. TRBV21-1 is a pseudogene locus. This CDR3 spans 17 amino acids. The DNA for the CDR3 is TGTGCCAGCAGCAAAGGGACTAGGGCTCACCCGGCCAACGTCCTGACTTTC. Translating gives CASSKGTRAHPANVLTF.

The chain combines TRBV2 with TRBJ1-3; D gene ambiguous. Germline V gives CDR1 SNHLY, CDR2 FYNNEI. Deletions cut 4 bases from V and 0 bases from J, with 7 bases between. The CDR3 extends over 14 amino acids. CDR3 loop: CASSVEHSGNTIYF. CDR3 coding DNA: TGTGCCAGCAGTGTCGAGCACTCTGGAAACACCATATATTTT.

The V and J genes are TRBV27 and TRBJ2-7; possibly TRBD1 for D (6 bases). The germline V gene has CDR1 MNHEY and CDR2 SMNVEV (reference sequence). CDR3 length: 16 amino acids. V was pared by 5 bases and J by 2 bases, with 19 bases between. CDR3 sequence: CASSTRQALSPYEQYF. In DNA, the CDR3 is TGTGCCAGCAGTACCCGACAGGCCCTCAGTCCCTACGAGCAGTACTTC.